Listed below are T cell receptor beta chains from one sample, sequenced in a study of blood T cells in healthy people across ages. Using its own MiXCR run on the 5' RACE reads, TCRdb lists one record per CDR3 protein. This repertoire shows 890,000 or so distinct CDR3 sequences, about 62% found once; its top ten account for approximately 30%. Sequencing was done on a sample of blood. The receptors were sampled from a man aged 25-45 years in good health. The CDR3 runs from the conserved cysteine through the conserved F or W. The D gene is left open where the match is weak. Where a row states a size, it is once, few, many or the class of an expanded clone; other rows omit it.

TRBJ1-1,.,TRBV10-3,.,TGTGCCATCAGTGGCGAGCGTAACATGAACACTGAAGCTTTCTTT,CAISGERNMNTEAFF
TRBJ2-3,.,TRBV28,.,TGTGCCAGCAGTTCCTCGACAGGCGGAGATACGCAGTATTTT,CASSSSTGGDTQYF
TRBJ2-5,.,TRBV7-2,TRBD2,TGTGCCAGCAGCTTAGTAGCGGGACTAGTGGTTGTTAAGGAGACCCAGTACTTC,CASSLVAGLVVVKETQYF
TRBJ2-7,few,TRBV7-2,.,TGTGCCAGCAGCCTCCAGGTCAGAGACTACGAGCAGTACTTC,CASSLQVRDYEQYF
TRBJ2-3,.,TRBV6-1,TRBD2,TGTGCCAGCAGGAGCGGGGGGGCTAGCACAGATACGCAGTATTTT,CASRSGGASTDTQYF
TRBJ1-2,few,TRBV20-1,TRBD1,TGCAGTGCTAGAGTCCGGGACAGGGCTTACTATGGCTACACCTTC,CSARVRDRAYYGYTF
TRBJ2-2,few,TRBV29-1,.,TGCAGCGTTATGCACCCGGGGACCGGGGAGCTGTTTTTT,CSVMHPGTGELFF
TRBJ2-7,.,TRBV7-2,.,TGTGCCAGCAGCTTAGTGGGTTCGGTGGGGTACTACGAGCAGTACTTC,CASSLVGSVGYYEQYF
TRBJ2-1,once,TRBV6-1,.,TGTGCCAGCACTGACACATACAATGAGCAGTTCTTC,CASTDTYNEQFF
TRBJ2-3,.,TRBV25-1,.,TGTGCCAGCAGTACTAGAGGCACAGATACGCAGTATTTT,CASSTRGTDTQYF
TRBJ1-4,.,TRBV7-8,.,TGTGCCAGCAGCTTAGCGCTAGTGGGGACTAGTGAAAAACTGTTTTTT,CASSLALVGTSEKLFF
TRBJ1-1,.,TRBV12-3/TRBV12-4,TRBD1,TGTGCCAGCACCCCACAGGGGGCTGAAGCTTTCTTT,CASTPQGAEAFF
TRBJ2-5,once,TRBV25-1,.,TGTGCCAGCAGTGACAAGCAAGAGACCCAGTACTTC,CASSDKQETQYF
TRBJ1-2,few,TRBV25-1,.,TGTGCCAGCAGTGCCCACCCGAACTATGGCTACACCTTC,CASSAHPNYGYTF
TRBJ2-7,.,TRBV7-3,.,TGTGCCAGCTCGGTGAACGGGTCAACCTACGAGCAGTACTTC,CASSVNGSTYEQYF
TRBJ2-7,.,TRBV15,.,TGTGCCACCAGCAGAGATAACGCAATCTACGAGCAGTACTTC,CATSRDNAIYEQYF
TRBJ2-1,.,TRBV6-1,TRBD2,TGTGCCAGCAGTGAGCAGCGGGGGGCCTCCTACAATGAGCAGTTCTTC,CASSEQRGASYNEQFF
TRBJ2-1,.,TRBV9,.,TGTGCCAGCAGCGTAGCGGGCAACTCCTACAATGAGCAGTTCTTC,CASSVAGNSYNEQFF
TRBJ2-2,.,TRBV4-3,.,TGCGCCAGCAGCCAATTCTTGGCTTCGAACACCGGGGAGCTGTTTTTT,CASSQFLASNTGELFF
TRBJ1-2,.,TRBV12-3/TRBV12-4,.,TGTGCCGGCAGTTTAGGGGCAGCGTGGTACACCTTC,CAGSLGAAWYTF
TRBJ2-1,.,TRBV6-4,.,TGTGCCAGCAGTGACTCGCCGGAGGGGGCCCATGAGCAGTTCTTC,CASSDSPEGAHEQFF
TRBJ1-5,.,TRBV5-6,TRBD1,TGTGCCAGCAGCTTGCGAGGGACAGGAGGTAATCAGCCCCAGCATTTT,CASSLRGTGGNQPQHF
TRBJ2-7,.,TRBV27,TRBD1,TGTGCCAGCAGTTTCGGGCAGGGGGCTAGTGAGCAGTACTTC,CASSFGQGASEQYF
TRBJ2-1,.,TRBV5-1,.,TGCGCCAGCACGATAAACAATGAGCAGTTCTTC,CASTINNEQFF
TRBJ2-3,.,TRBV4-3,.,TGCGCCAGCAGCCAAGATGGTTCATGGGTCGGAACGCAGTATTTT,CASSQDGSWVGTQYF
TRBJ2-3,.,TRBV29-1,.,TGCAGCGCCGAGATGGGGGCGAGTTTCACAGATACGCAGTATTTT,CSAEMGASFTDTQYF
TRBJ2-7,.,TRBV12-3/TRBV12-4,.,TGTGCCAGCAGTTTAGCGCCTAGGACAGAGCAGTACTTC,CASSLAPRTEQYF
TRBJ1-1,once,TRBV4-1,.,TGCGCCAGCAGCCAAGGCCCAGGCTACCGGAACACTGAAGCTTTCTTT,CASSQGPGYRNTEAFF
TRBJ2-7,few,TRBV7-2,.,TGTGCCAGCAGTCATGGATCATTTATCTACGAGCAGTACTTC,CASSHGSFIYEQYF
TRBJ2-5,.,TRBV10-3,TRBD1,TGTGCCATCAGTGAGTCGTTACAGGGGTCGGGCGAGACCCAGTACTTC,CAISESLQGSGETQYF